This T cell receptor beta chain was obtained from a study of identical twins. This CDR3 contains 14 residues. V was clipped by 7 bases and J by 0 bases, with 14 bases between them. The V gene's germline CDR1 is SQVTM and CDR2 ANQGSEA. TCRdb analysed the 5' RACE reads with MiXCR anew, one entry per CDR3 protein. The sample contains about 530,000 distinct CDR3 sequences, roughly 15% of which appear only once. This clonotype has a handful of counts. The antigen is not known. General study findings and limits: Invariant T cells like MAIT and iNKT could partly confound the zero-insertion analyses.

These data also featured in a second study, about yellow fever vaccine responses in identical twins.

The gene calls are TRBV29-1 and TRBJ2-3; tentatively, D is TRBD2 (6 bases). The source is a woman aged 18-29 years in good health. Sequencing was carried out using CD4+ T cells sorted from blood. CDR3 sequence (DNA): TGCAGCGGGATTACCGGGACTAGCACAGATACGCAGTATTTT. Its protein product is CSGITGTSTDTQYF.